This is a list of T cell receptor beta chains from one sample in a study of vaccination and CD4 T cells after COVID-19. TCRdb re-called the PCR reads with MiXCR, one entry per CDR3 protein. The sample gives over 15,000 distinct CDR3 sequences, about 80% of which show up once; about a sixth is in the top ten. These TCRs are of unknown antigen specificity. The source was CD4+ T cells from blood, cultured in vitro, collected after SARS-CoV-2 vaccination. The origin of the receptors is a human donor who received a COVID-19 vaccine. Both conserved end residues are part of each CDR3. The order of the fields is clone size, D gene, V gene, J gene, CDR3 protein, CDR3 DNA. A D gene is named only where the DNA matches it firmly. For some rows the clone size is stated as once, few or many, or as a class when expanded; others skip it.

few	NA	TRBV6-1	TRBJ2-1	CASSEAIWVANNEQFF	TGTGCCAGCAGTGAAGCGATATGGGTCGCCAACAATGAGCAGTTCTTC
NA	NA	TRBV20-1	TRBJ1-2	CSAQTAVNYGYTF	TGCAGTGCTCAGACAGCAGTAAACTATGGCTACACCTTC
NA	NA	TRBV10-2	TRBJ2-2	CASSDLGSRDTGELFF	TGCGCCAGCAGTGACTTAGGGTCTCGCGACACCGGGGAGCTGTTTTTT
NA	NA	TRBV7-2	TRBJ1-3	CASSSTADSSGNTIYF	TGTGCCAGCAGCTCCACAGCGGACAGCTCTGGAAACACCATATATTTT
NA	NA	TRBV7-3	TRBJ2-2	CASSTERLDNTGELFF	TGTGCCAGCAGCACAGAACGACTAGACAACACCGGGGAGCTGTTTTTT
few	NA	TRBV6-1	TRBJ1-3	CASRPLSGNTIYF	TGTGCCAGCAGACCGCTCTCTGGAAACACCATATATTTT
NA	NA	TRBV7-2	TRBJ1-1	CASSLDQNTEAFF	TGTGCCAGCAGCTTAGACCAAAACACTGAAGCTTTCTTT
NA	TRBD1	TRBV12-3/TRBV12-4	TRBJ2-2	CASSLGTGVHTGELFF	TGTGCCAGCAGTTTAGGGACAGGGGTCCACACCGGGGAGCTGTTTTTT
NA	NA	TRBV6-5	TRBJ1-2	CASSYFPQGTGGYTF	TGTGCCAGCAGTTACTTCCCCCAGGGGACGGGCGGCTACACCTTC
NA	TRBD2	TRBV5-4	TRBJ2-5	CASSLRTSQETQYF	TGTGCCAGCAGCTTGAGGACTAGCCAAGAGACCCAGTACTTC
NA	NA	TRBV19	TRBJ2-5	CASSYSLGVTQETQYF	TGTGCCAGCAGTTACTCGTTGGGGGTAACGCAAGAGACCCAGTACTTC
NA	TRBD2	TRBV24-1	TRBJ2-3	CATSDVAGGPTDTQYF	TGTGCCACCAGTGACGTAGCGGGGGGACCGACAGATACGCAGTATTTT
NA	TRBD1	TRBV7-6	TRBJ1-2	CASSYGQGAYGYTF	TGTGCCAGCAGCTACGGACAGGGGGCATATGGCTACACCTTC
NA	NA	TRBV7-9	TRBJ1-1	CASIKMGGAARDTEAFF	TGTGCCAGCATCAAAATGGGGGGGGCGGCGAGGGACACTGAAGCTTTCTTT
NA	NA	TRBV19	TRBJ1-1	CASSISVEAFF	TGTGCCAGTAGTATAAGCGTTGAAGCTTTCTTT
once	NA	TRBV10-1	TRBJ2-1	CASSEGGLSNEQFF	TGCGCCAGCAGTGAGGGGGGGCTTAGCAATGAGCAGTTCTTC
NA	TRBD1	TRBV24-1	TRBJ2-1	CATSDPRPGGQQSEQFF	TGTGCCACCAGTGATCCCCGCCCAGGGGGACAGCAATCAGAGCAGTTCTTC
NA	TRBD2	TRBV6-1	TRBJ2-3	CASSHSGVTSTDTQYF	TGTGCCAGCAGCCATAGCGGGGTGACAAGCACAGATACGCAGTATTTT
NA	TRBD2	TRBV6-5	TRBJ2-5	CASSYSAGGRETQYF	TGTGCCAGCAGTTACTCGGCGGGGGGGCGGGAGACCCAGTACTTC
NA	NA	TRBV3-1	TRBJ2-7	CASSQSHEQYF	TGTGCCAGCAGCCAAAGCCACGAGCAGTACTTC
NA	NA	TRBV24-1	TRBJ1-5	CATSGSNSNQPQHF	TGTGCCACCAGTGGGTCGAATAGCAATCAGCCCCAGCATTTT
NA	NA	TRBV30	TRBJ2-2	CAWSLDRLSNTGELFF	TGTGCCTGGAGTCTGGACAGATTGTCGAACACCGGGGAGCTGTTTTTT
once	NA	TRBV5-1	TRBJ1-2	CASSLRPGLTFGYTF	TGCGCCAGCAGCTTGAGACCGGGTTTAACCTTTGGCTACACCTTC
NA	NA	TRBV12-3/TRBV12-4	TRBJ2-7	CASSLLAGKHAYEQYF	TGTGCCAGCAGTTTACTTGCGGGAAAACATGCCTACGAGCAGTACTTC